The clone carrying this T cell receptor (beta chain) was recorded only once. CDR3 length equals 18 residues. Germline-derived CDR1 and CDR2 are LGHNA and YSLEER. Trimming left V 1 base short and J 7 bases short, with 25 bases between. This specimen comes from a study of technical replicates of blood from several donors. Method: immunoSEQ multiplex PCR; TCRdb's copy keeps in-frame clones and lacks some. The table has about 70,000 clones, around 94% seen once. Material: T cells isolated from PBMCs. The TCR was taken from a human donor in good health. This chain links TRBV4-3 with TRBJ1-2; D uncertain. CDR3: CASSQGVREVAKLSGYTF. CDR3 coding DNA: TGCGCCAGCAGCCAAGGCGTGAGGGAGGTCGCTAAACTAAGTGGCTACACCTTC.